These 24 T cell receptor beta chains share one sample of origin, sequenced in a study of radiotherapy plus CTLA-4 blockade in lung cancer. TCRdb's table, derived via immunoSEQ multiplex PCR, lists solely in-frame clones and lacks some. The sample yields tens of thousands of clones, roughly 76% seen once. The sample was peripheral blood, taken from a patient treated with radiotherapy plus ipilimumab. These receptors were collected from a human donor with non-small cell lung cancer whose response to radiotherapy plus ipilimumab could not be evaluated.

This clone was found once. The chain combines TRBV5-6 with TRBJ1-4; tentative D call: TRBD1 (5 bases). Germline values: CDR1 SGHDT, CDR2 YYEEEE. Trimming shortened V by 4 bases and J by 5 bases, and 12 bases separated the two germline ends. This CDR3 comprises 14 residues. The CDR3 sequence: CASSPGTGNEKLFF. The CDR3 coding sequence is TGTGCCAGCAGCCCCGGGACTGGGAATGAAAAACTGTTTTTT.

The chain couples TRBV7-8 to TRBJ2-4; a weak D match, TRBD2 (5 bases). Germline assignment: CDR1 SGHVS and CDR2 FQNEAQ. The CDR3 contains 14 residues. V was shortened by 1 base and J by 6 bases, with 10 bases between the two germline ends. The CDR3 nucleotides read TGTGCCAGCAGCTTAGAGGAGGACTCAAACATTCAGTACTTC. This gives the protein CASSLEEDSNIQYF.

This rearrangement joins TRBV7-9 to TRBJ2-3; 8 bases map to TRBD2. After removal of 5 bases from V and 0 bases from J, the junction contained 7 bases not matched to a gene. CDR1 SEHNR and CDR2 FQNEAQ come from the germline V gene (reference sequence). The CDR3 is 16 amino acids. The CDR3 coding sequence is TGTGCCAGCAGCCAGAGGGCTAGCGGGAGCACAGATACGCAGTATTTT. This sequence encodes CASSQRASGSTDTQYF.

The CDR3 region is CASSSAGGLNEQFF. In nucleotides, the CDR3 is TGTGCCAGCAGCTCAGCGGGGGGATTAAATGAGCAGTTCTTC. The genes are TRBV7-2 and TRBJ2-1; 9 bases map to TRBD2. CDR3 length equals 14 residues. V gave up 4 bases and J gave up 7 bases; unmatched junction bases: 5. Germline-derived CDR1 and CDR2 are SGHTA and FQGNSA.

This clone was counted only a few times. The chain carries TRBV11-2 and TRBJ1-2, with D perhaps matching TRBD1 (5 bases). CDR3 length: 13 residues. V was shortened by 0 bases and J by 8 bases, with 10 bases between the two germline ends. Per the germline V gene, CDR1 is SGHAT and CDR2 is FQNNGV. The CDR3 is CASSLEMGGGYTF. CDR3 nucleotides: TGTGCCAGCAGCTTAGAGATGGGGGGAGGCTACACCTTC.

The chain carries TRBV2 and TRBJ2-2; TRBD2 agrees at 7 bases. V was pared by 4 bases and J by 8 bases, with 10 bases of the junction left unmatched. The germline CDR1 and CDR2 sequences are SNHLY and FYNNEI. CDR3 length: 15 residues. CDR3 sequence: CASSGNKGLRGELFF. The CDR3 coding sequence is TGTGCCAGCAGTGGAAACAAGGGACTAAGGGGGGAGCTGTTTTTT.

There are many counts of this clone. The genes are TRBV2 and TRBJ1-4; tentatively, D is TRBD1 (5 bases). Trimming left V 5 bases short and J 0 bases short, with 13 bases between. CDR3 size: 16 residues. The germline gives CDR1 SNHLY, CDR2 FYNNEI. This CDR3 is CASSKSEGATNEKLFF. As DNA, the CDR3 is TGTGCCAGCAGTAAATCGGAAGGGGCAACTAATGAAAAACTGTTTTTT.

J is TRBJ2-5 and V is TRBV9, with 9 bases fitting TRBD2. The length of the CDR3 is 17 residues. CDR1 SGDLS and CDR2 YYNGEE come from the germline V gene. Trimming at V came to 2 bases and at J to 5 bases, leaving 13 bases not matched to a gene. The CDR3 DNA is TGTGCCAGCAGCGTGGGAGACAGCGGGGGGTCAGGGGAGACCCAGTACTTC. This sequence encodes CASSVGDSGGSGETQYF.

This chain uses TRBV9 with TRBJ2-5, with 10 bases matching TRBD1. This CDR3 contains 15 residues. V trimming: 0 bases; J trimming: 2 bases; junction bases outside the gene matches: 1. CDR1 is SGDLS and CDR2 is YYNGEE in the germline V gene. The CDR3 nucleotides read TGTGCCAGCAGCGTAGGGGGACAGGGGCAAGAGACCCAGTACTTC. This encodes CASSVGGQGQETQYF.

This chain connects TRBV29-1 to TRBJ2-3, with a tentative D call TRBD2 (6 bases). The ends were cut back, 4 bases at V and 1 base at J, with 9 bases in the middle. Per germline, CDR1 SQVTM and CDR2 ANQGSEA. This CDR3 has 13 residues. The CDR3: CSVVWGGTDTQYF. The CDR3 bases are TGCAGCGTTGTGTGGGGGGGCACAGATACGCAGTATTTT.

The V gene is TRBV6-1, the J gene TRBJ2-7; 15 positions agree with TRBD2. There are 15 residues in the CDR3. Trimming cost V 6 bases and J 2 bases; bases outside gene matches: 2. Germline values: CDR1 MNHNS, CDR2 SASEGT. CDR3 protein: CASRRTSGRAYEQYF. The CDR3 region has the DNA TGTGCCAGCAGACGGACTAGCGGGAGGGCCTACGAGCAGTACTTC.

This sequence joins TRBV5-4 and TRBJ2-7; TRBD1 agrees at 8 bases. The germline CDR1 and CDR2 sequences are SGHNT and YYREEE (reference sequence). The CDR3 is 16 residues long. Trimming cost V 0 bases and J 6 bases; bases outside gene matches: 11. The DNA of the CDR3 is TGTGCCAGCAGCTTGGGGTCGGACAGGGTTAAGGGCGAGCAGTACTTC. It encodes CASSLGSDRVKGEQYF. The whole variable domain, filled in from reference TRBV5-4 and TRBJ2-7, reads ETGVTQSPTHLIKTRGQQVTLRCSSQSGHNTVSWYQQALGQGPQFIFQYYREEENGRGNFPPRFSGLQFPNYSSELNVNALELDDSALYLCASSLGSDRVKGEQYFGPGTRLTVT.

The rearrangement links TRBV29-1 to TRBJ1-1; a possible D gene is TRBD1 (5 bases). V was clipped by 3 bases and J by 1 base, with 6 bases between them. The CDR3 has 12 residues. Germline lookup yields CDR1 SQVTM and CDR2 ANQGSEA. The DNA of the CDR3 is TGCAGCGTTGATGGGGCGAACACTGAAGCTTTCTTT. The encoded protein is CSVDGANTEAFF.

V gene TRBV4-1 combines with J gene TRBJ2-1; no clear D. From germline, CDR1 is MGHRA and CDR2 YSYEKL. This CDR3 is built from 15 residues. Trimming cost V 5 bases and J 0 bases, with 11 bases left between them. DNA of the CDR3: TGCGCCAGCAGCGTAGTGGAGAGCTCCTACAATGAGCAGTTCTTC. This translates into CASSVVESSYNEQFF.

The chain employs TRBV6-5 and TRBJ2-1; 9 nucleotides agree with TRBD2. CDR1 is MNHEY and CDR2 is SVGAGI in the germline V gene. V shed 2 bases, J shed 3 bases, and the junction held 2 bases outside the gene matches. The CDR3 has 15 amino acids. As DNA, the CDR3 is TGTGCCAGCAGTTACAGCGGGGGGTTCTACAATGAGCAGTTCTTC. It codes for CASSYSGGFYNEQFF.

This sequence joins TRBV7-9 and TRBJ2-7; 8 bases match TRBD1. Unmatched junction bases numbered 3, after V lost 5 bases and J lost 3 bases. Per the germline V gene, CDR1 is SEHNR and CDR2 is FQNEAQ (reference sequence). The CDR3 covers 13 residues. CDR3 DNA sequence: TGTGCCAGCAGCGGACAGGGTTTCTACGAGCAGTACTTC. Protein: CASSGQGFYEQYF.

The chain couples TRBV6-1 to TRBJ2-7; D possibly corresponds to TRBD2 (5 bases). V was clipped by 4 bases and J by 9 bases, with 16 bases between them. Germline CDR1 is MNHNS and CDR2 is SASEGT. The CDR3 sequence is 13 residues long. CDR3 nucleotide sequence: TGTGCCAGCAGTGCAGTGTTCGCGGCGGGGCAGTACTTC. Translated: CASSAVFAAGQYF.

This sequence joins TRBV19 and TRBJ1-4; the match to TRBD1 covers 8 bases. The CDR3 loop spans 15 amino acids. The V gene end was trimmed by 3 bases and the J gene end by 7 bases; junction bases not matched to a gene: 7. Germline CDR1 LNHDA, CDR2 SQIVND (reference sequence). This chain's CDR3 is CASSISRGHGEKLFF. The CDR3 DNA sequence: TGTGCCAGTAGTATCTCCAGGGGGCACGGTGAAAAACTGTTTTTT.

This clone was seen only once. The chain recombines TRBV29-1 with TRBJ2-7; possibly TRBD2 for D (5 bases). The CDR3 loop spans 15 amino acids. V lost 1 base and J 2 bases, leaving 15 bases between the germline ends. Germline CDR1 SQVTM, CDR2 ANQGSEA. The CDR3 DNA reads as TGCAGCGTTGAAGTCTGGGGTAGAGGGACCTACGAGCAGTACTTC. This encodes CSVEVWGRGTYEQYF.

In DNA form, the CDR3 reads TGTGCCAGCAGTCCCCAGCCCAGAGGGACTGAAGCTTTCTTT. This sequence encodes CASSPQPRGTEAFF. This chain joins TRBV6-5 and TRBJ1-1; no reliable D call. CDR1 and CDR2 from the germline V gene are MNHEY and SVGAGI. The CDR3 extends over 14 amino acids. Trimming left V 5 bases short and J 5 bases short, with 15 bases between.

V is TRBV19 and J is TRBJ1-1; the D gene is possibly TRBD1 (5 bases). Germline CDR1 is LNHDA and CDR2 is SQIVND (reference sequence). The CDR3 totals 15 residues. V was cut by 5 bases and J by 1 base, with 14 bases left in between. The CDR3 is CASSQNRDSNTEAFF. The CDR3 bases are TGTGCCAGTAGTCAAAACCGGGACTCGAACACTGAAGCTTTCTTT.

This clone was seen a handful of times. The chain has TRBV7-9 and TRBJ2-5, with a tentative D call TRBD1 (6 bases). Germline CDR1 and CDR2: SEHNR and FQNEAQ (reference sequence). The V end lost 5 bases, the J end lost 4 bases, and 17 bases lay between the germline ends. This CDR3 contains 15 residues. The CDR3 protein is CASSLIQGGGETQYF. The CDR3 coding sequence is TGTGCCAGCAGCCTAATACAGGGCGGAGGAGAGACCCAGTACTTC.

The rearrangement uses TRBV5-1 and TRBJ2-6; 10 nucleotides match TRBD1. Germline CDR1 reads SGHRS; CDR2 reads YFSETQ. The CDR3 spans 18 residues. V shed 0 bases, J shed 2 bases, and the junction held 5 bases outside the gene matches. CDR3 in amino acids: CASSLAGQGGTGANVLTF. CDR3 in DNA: TGCGCCAGCAGCTTGGCAGGACAGGGGGGCACTGGGGCCAACGTCCTGACTTTC.

The chain links TRBV19 to TRBJ2-2, with 8 nucleotides matching TRBD1. Losses at the gene ends were 5 bases for V and 4 bases for J; bases not matched to a gene: 3. The CDR3 is 14 amino acids. Germline values: CDR1 LNHDA, CDR2 SQIVND (reference sequence). The CDR3 spells CASSRQGTTGELFF. Here the CDR3 DNA reads TGTGCCAGTAGTCGACAGGGGACCACCGGGGAGCTGTTTTTT.